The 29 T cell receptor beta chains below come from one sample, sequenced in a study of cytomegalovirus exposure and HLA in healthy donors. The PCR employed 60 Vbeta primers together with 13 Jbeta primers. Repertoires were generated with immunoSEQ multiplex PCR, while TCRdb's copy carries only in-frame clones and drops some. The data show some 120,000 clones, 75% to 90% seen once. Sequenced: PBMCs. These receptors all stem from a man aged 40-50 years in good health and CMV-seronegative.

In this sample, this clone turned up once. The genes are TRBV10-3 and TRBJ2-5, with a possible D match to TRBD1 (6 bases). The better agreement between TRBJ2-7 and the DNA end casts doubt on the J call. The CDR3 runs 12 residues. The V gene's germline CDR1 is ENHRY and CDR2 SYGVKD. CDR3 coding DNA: TGTGCCATCAGCCCCGGACAGAGCGAGCAGTACTTC. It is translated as CAISPGQSEQYF.

This chain's CDR3 is CAWSVGVRFDAQYV. The CDR3 nucleotides are TGTGCCTGGAGTGTAGGGGTAAGGTTCGATGCGCAGTACGTC. This chain joins TRBV30 and TRBJ2-7; D may be TRBD1 (5 bases). CDR3 length equals 14 residues. Germline V gene sequence: CDR1 GTSNPN, CDR2 SVGIG (reference sequence). Trimming pared 0 bases from V and 9 bases from J, leaving 18 bases between.

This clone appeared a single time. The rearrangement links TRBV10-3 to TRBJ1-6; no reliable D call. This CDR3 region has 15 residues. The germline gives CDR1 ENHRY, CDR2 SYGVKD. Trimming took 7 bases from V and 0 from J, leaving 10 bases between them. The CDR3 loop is CAITEGSSYNSPLHF. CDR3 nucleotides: TGTGCCATCACCGAAGGGAGCTCCTATAATTCACCCCTCCACTTT.

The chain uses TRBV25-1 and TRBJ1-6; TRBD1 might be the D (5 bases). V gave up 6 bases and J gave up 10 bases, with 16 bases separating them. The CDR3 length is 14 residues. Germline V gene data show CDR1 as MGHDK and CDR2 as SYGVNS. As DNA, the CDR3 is TGTGCCAGCAGGCCGGTGGGGCATGGGTCACCCCTCCACTTT. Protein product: CASRPVGHGSPLHF.

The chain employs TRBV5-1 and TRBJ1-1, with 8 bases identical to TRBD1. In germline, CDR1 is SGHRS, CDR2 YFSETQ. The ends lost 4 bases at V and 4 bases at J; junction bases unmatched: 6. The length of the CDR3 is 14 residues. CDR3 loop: CASSTGQGGTEAFF. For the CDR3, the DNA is TGCGCCAGCAGCACAGGACAGGGAGGCACTGAAGCTTTCTTT. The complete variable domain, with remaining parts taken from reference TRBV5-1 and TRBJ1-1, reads KAGVTQTPRYLIKTRGQQVTLSCSPISGHRSVSWYQQTPGQGLQFLFEYFSETQRNKGNFPGRFSGRQFSNSRSEMNVSTLELGDSALYLCASSTGQGGTEAFFGQGTRLTVV.

The chain's CDR3 is CASSFGDRPYNEQFF. The CDR3 bases are TGCGCCAGCAGCTTCGGGGACAGACCCTACAATGAGCAGTTCTTC. This chain joins TRBV5-1 and TRBJ2-1; 7 bases agree with TRBD1. This CDR3 comprises 15 residues. CDR1 is SGHRS, CDR2 YFSETQ, per germline. V shed 2 bases and J 2 bases; nucleotides not matched to a gene: 4.

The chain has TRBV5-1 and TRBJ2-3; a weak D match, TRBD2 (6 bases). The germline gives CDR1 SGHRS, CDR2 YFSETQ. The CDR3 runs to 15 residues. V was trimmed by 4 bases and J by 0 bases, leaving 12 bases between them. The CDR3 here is CASSPAGQSTDTQYF. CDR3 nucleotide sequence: TGCGCCAGCAGCCCCGCGGGGCAGAGCACAGATACGCAGTATTTT.

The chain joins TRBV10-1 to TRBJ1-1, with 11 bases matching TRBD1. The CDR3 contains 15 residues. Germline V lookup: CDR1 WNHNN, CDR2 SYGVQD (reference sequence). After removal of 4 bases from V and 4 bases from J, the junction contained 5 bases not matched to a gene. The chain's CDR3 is CASSGSGQGGTEAFF. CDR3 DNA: TGCGCCAGCAGTGGATCGGGACAGGGGGGCACTGAAGCTTTCTTT.

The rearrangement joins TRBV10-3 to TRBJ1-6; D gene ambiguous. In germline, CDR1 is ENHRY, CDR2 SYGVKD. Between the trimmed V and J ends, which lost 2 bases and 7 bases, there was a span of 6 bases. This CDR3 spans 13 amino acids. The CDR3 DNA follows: TGTGCCATCAGTGAGATGCAGAATTCACCCCTCCACTTT. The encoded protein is CAISEMQNSPLHF.

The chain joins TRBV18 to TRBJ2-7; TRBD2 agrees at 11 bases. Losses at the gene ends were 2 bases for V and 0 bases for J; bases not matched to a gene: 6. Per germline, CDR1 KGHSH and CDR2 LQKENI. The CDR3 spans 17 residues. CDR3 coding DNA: TGTGCCAGCTCACCATTCACTAGCGGGGGCGACTCCTACGAGCAGTACTTC. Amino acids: CASSPFTSGGDSYEQYF.

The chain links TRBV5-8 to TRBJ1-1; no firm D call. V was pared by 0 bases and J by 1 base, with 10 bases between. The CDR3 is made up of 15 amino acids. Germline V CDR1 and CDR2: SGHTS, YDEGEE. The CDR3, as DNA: TGTGCCAGCAGCTTGGCCGCCAAGCCGAACACTGAAGCTTTCTTT. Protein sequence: CASSLAAKPNTEAFF.

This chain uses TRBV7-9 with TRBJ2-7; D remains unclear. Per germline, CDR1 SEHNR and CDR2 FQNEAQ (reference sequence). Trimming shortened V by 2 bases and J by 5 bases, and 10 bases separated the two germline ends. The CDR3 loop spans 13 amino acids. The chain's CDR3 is CASSLLASDEQYF. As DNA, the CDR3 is TGTGCCAGCAGCTTACTGGCTTCAGACGAGCAGTACTTC. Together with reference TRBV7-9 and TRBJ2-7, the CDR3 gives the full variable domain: DTGVSQNPRHKITKRGQNVTFRCDPISEHNRLYWYRQTLGQGPEFLTYFQNEAQLEKSRLLSDRFSAERPKGSFSTLEIQRTEQGDSAMYLCASSLLASDEQYFGPGTRLTVT.

The CDR3 protein is CASLTEGSNQPQHF. The CDR3 nucleotides are TGTGCCAGCCTAACGGAGGGGTCCAATCAGCCCCAGCATTTT. This chain joins TRBV2 and TRBJ1-5; a possible D gene is TRBD1 (5 bases). Germline V gene sequence: CDR1 SNHLY, CDR2 FYNNEI. V shed 8 bases and J shed 3 bases, with 14 bases lying between them. This CDR3 region has 14 residues.

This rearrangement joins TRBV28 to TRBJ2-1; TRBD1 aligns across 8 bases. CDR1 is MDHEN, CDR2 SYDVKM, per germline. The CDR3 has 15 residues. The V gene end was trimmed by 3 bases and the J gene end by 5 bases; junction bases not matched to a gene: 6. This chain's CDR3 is CASSFWTGKDNEQFF. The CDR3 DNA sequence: TGTGCCAGCAGTTTCTGGACAGGGAAGGACAATGAGCAGTTCTTC.

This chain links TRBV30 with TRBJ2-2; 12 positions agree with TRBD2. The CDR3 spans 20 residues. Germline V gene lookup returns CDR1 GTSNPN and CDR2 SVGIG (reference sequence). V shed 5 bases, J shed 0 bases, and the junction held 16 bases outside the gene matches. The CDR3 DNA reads TGTGCCTGGCAGGGAAGGACTAGCGGGATCAGACGGTCGAACACCGGGGAGCTGTTTTTT. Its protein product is CAWQGRTSGIRRSNTGELFF.

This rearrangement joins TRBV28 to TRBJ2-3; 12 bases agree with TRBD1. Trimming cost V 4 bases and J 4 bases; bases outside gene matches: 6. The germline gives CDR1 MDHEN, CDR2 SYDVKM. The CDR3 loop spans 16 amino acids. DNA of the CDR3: TGTGCCAGCAGTTCGAGGGGACAGGGGGCAGCAGATACGCAGTATTTT. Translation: CASSSRGQGAADTQYF.

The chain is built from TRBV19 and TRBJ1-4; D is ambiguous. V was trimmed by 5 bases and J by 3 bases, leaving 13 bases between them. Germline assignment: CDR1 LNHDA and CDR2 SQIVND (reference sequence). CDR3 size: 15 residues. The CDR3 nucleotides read TGTGCCAGTAGTGAGGAGGGCGCACCTAATGAAAAACTGTTTTTT. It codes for CASSEEGAPNEKLFF.

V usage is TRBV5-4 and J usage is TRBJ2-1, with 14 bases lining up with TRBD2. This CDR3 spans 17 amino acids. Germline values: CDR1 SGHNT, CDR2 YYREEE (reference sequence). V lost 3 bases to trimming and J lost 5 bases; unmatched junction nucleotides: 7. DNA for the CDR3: TGTGCCAGCAGCTGGGGGACTAGCGGGAGTCTCCACAATGAGCAGTTCTTC. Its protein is CASSWGTSGSLHNEQFF.

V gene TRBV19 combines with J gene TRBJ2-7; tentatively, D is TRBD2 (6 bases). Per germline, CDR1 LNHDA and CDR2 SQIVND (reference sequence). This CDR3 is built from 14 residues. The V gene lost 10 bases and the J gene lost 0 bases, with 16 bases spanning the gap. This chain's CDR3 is CATKGFGSSYEQYF. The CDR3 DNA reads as TGTGCCACTAAAGGGTTCGGGAGCTCCTACGAGCAGTACTTC.

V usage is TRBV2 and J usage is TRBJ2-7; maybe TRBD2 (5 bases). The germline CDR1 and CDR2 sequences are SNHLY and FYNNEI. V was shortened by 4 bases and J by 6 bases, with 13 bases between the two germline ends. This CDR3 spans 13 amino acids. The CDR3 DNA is TGTGCCAGCAGTGGGATAGGGAGCGGCGAGCAGTACTTC. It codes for CASSGIGSGEQYF. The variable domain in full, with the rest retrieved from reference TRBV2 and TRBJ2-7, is EPEVTQTPSHQVTQMGQEVILRCVPISNHLYFYWYRQILGQKVEFLVSFYNNEISEKSEIFDDQFSVERPDGSNFTLKIRSTKLEDSAMYFCASSGIGSGEQYFGPGTRLTVT.

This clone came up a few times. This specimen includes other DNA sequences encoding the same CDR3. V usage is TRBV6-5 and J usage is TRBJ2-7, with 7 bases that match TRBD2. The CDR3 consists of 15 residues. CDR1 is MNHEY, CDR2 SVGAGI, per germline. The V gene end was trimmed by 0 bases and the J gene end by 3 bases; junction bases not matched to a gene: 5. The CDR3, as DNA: TGTGCCAGCAGTTACTCCCGGGGGGACCTCTACGAGCAGTACTTC. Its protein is CASSYSRGDLYEQYF.

CDR3: CSASDTVNTEAFF. The CDR3 DNA reads TGCAGCGCCTCGGACACCGTGAACACTGAAGCTTTCTTT. The gene calls are TRBV29-1 and TRBJ1-1, with D maybe TRBD1 (5 bases). Trimming cost V 7 bases and J 0 bases, with 12 bases left between them. The CDR3 runs to 13 residues. Germline V gene sequence: CDR1 SQVTM, CDR2 ANQGSEA.

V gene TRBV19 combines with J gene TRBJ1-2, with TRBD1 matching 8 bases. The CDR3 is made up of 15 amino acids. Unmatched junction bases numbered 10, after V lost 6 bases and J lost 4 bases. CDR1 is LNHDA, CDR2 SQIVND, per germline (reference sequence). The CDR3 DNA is TGTGCCAGTAGGGCTCCGGACAGGGTGCCCTATGGCTACACCTTC. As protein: CASRAPDRVPYGYTF.

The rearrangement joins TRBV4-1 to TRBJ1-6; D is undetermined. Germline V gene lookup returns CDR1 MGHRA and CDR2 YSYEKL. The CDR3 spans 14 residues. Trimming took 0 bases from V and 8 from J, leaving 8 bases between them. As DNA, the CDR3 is TGCGCCAGCAGCCAAGAGAACTTTTATTCACCCCTCCACTTT. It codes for CASSQENFYSPLHF.

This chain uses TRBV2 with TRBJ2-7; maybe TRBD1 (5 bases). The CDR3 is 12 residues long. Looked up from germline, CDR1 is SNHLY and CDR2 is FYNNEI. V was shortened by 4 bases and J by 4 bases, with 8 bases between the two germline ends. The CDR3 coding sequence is TGTGCCAGCAGTGGGACACGGTACGAGCAGTACTTC. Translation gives CASSGTRYEQYF. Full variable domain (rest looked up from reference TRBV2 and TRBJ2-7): EPEVTQTPSHQVTQMGQEVILRCVPISNHLYFYWYRQILGQKVEFLVSFYNNEISEKSEIFDDQFSVERPDGSNFTLKIRSTKLEDSAMYFCASSGTRYEQYFGPGTRLTVT.

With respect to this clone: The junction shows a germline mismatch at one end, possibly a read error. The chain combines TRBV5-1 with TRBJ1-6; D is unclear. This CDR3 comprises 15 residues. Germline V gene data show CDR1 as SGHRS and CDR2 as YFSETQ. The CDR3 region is CASSIISSYNSPPHF. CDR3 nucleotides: TGCGCCAGCAGCATCATAAGCTCCTATAATTCACCCCCCCACTTT. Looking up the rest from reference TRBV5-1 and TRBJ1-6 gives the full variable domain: KAGVTQTPRYLIKTRGQQVTLSCSPISGHRSVSWYQQTPGQGLQFLFEYFSETQRNKGNFPGRFSGRQFSNSRSEMNVSTLELGDSALYLCASSIISSYNSPPHFGNGTRLTVT.

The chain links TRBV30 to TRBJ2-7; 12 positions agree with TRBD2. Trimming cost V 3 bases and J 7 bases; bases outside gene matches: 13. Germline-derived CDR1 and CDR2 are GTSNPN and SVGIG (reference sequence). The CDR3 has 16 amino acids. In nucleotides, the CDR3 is TGTGCCTGGAGCCGGGGGCTAGCGGGAGGGCCTGTAGAGCAGTACTTC. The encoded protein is CAWSRGLAGGPVEQYF.

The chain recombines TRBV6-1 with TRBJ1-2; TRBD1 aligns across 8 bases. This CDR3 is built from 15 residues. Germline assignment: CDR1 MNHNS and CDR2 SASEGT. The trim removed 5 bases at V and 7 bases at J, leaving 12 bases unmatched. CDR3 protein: CASSSQGGSNSGYTF. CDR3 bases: TGTGCCAGCAGTTCACAGGGGGGGTCTAATAGTGGCTACACCTTC.

In nucleotides, the CDR3 is TGCGCCAGCAGCAGAAGCTCGGGAGGGCTGGAGGAGCAGTTCTTC. It codes for CASSRSSGGLEEQFF. J is TRBJ2-1 and V is TRBV5-1, with 8 bases fitting TRBD2. The J segment lost 10 bases and the V segment lost 4 bases, leaving 13 bases of the junction unmatched. CDR3 size: 15 residues. The germline V gene encodes CDR1 SGHRS and CDR2 YFSETQ.